The 9 T cell receptor beta chains reported below all come from one sample, sequenced in a study of regulatory T cells in long-lasting Graves disease. The time point was: persistent/refractory GD, antithyroid drugs over 5 years with positive TRAb. PBMC RNA served as the TCR library source. Library construction for TCR beta used iRepertoire HTBI primers and Arm-PCR of CDR3 regions. TCRdb re-derived calls from the multiplex PCR reads in MiXCR, one entry per CDR3 protein. The data show roughly 450,000 distinct CDR3 sequences, around a quarter seen once. The sequences come from peripheral blood mononuclear cells (PBMCs), collected when the disease was refractory, from a patient treated with antithyroid drugs. Receptors originate from a female donor with Graves disease.

The gene calls are TRBV20-1 and TRBJ2-2; D may be TRBD2 (6 bases). The CDR3 is 15 amino acids. V lost 1 base and J lost 2, with 11 bases in between. Germline V gene lookup returns CDR1 DFQATT and CDR2 SNEGSKA (reference sequence). The CDR3 protein is CSARGWDLNTGELFF. CDR3 nucleotide sequence: TGCAGTGCTAGAGGATGGGACTTAAACACCGGGGAGCTGTTTTTT.

J is TRBJ2-7 and V is TRBV29-1; D unclear. The CDR3 consists of 14 residues. The germline V gene encodes CDR1 SQVTM and CDR2 ANQGSEA. V was clipped by 6 bases and J by 0 bases, with 15 bases between them. CDR3 loop: CSVLRTASSYEQYF. The CDR3 DNA is TGCAGCGTCTTGAGGACCGCGAGCTCCTACGAGCAGTACTTC.

The chain links TRBV5-4 to TRBJ2-7; 11 bases are a match to TRBD2. CDR1 and CDR2 from the germline V gene are SGHNT and YYREEE (reference sequence). The V segment lost 1 base and the J segment 3 bases; nucleotides outside the gene matches: 3. The CDR3 length is 15 residues. CDR3 sequence (DNA): TGTGCCAGCAGCTTGAGGGGGACTAGCGGCTACGAGCAGTACTTC. This gives the protein CASSLRGTSGYEQYF.

This clonotype was seen at least ten times. The chain links TRBV29-1 to TRBJ1-1; 12 bases align to TRBD1. The CDR3 length is 15 residues. J lost 3 bases, V lost 7 bases, and 9 bases had no gene match. Germline loops: CDR1 SQVTM, CDR2 ANQGSEA. In DNA, the CDR3 is TGCAGCGCCACCGGGACAGGGGGCGCCCACACTGAAGCTTTCTTT. This codes for CSATGTGGAHTEAFF.

This rearrangement joins TRBV4-3 to TRBJ2-5; TRBD2 aligns across 7 bases. The CDR3 spans 17 residues. The V gene end was trimmed by 0 bases and the J gene end by 5 bases; junction bases not matched to a gene: 12. CDR1 LGHNA and CDR2 YSLEER come from the germline V gene. CDR3 in amino acids: CASSQDGAGGGGETQYF. In DNA, the CDR3 is TGCGCCAGCAGCCAAGACGGGGCTGGCGGGGGAGGTGAGACCCAGTACTTC.

The table lists this clonotype with a few counts. Here the CDR3 DNA reads TGTGCCAGCAGCTTAGCAGGGTCGGAAAAACTGTTTTTT. Translating it yields CASSLAGSEKLFF. The rearrangement joins TRBV7-9 to TRBJ1-4; D is ambiguous. The V and J ends lost 0 bases and 8 bases respectively, with 7 bases between them. CDR3 length: 13 amino acids. Germline-derived CDR1 and CDR2 are SEHNR and FQNEAQ (reference sequence).

This clonotype occurred many times. The J gene is TRBJ2-7, the V gene TRBV28; 10 nucleotides agree with TRBD1. Germline V gives CDR1 MDHEN, CDR2 SYDVKM. This CDR3 is built from 13 residues. J gave up 4 bases and V 5 bases, and 2 bases lay outside the gene matches. CDR3 region: CASSRQGAYEQYF. CDR3 in DNA: TGTGCCAGCAGTCGACAGGGGGCTTACGAGCAGTACTTC.

The CDR3 DNA sequence: TGTGCCAGCAGTTACTCGAGAAGACGGGGAGCCTACAATGAGCAGTTCTTC. Translated: CASSYSRRRGAYNEQFF. This rearrangement joins TRBV6-5 to TRBJ2-1, with D perhaps TRBD2 (5 bases). From germline, CDR1 is MNHEY and CDR2 SVGAGI. The V end lost 0 bases, the J end lost 2 bases, and 14 bases lay between the germline ends. The CDR3 has 17 amino acids.

V usage is TRBV5-1 and J usage is TRBJ1-1; D perhaps matches TRBD1 (6 bases). CDR1 and CDR2 (germline): SGHRS, YFSETQ. The V end lost 1 base, the J end lost 1 base, and 11 bases lay between the germline ends. The CDR3 sequence is 15 residues long. In DNA, the CDR3 is TGCGCCAGCAGCTTGTCCGGGGGCAAGAACACTGAAGCTTTCTTT. It is translated as CASSLSGGKNTEAFF.